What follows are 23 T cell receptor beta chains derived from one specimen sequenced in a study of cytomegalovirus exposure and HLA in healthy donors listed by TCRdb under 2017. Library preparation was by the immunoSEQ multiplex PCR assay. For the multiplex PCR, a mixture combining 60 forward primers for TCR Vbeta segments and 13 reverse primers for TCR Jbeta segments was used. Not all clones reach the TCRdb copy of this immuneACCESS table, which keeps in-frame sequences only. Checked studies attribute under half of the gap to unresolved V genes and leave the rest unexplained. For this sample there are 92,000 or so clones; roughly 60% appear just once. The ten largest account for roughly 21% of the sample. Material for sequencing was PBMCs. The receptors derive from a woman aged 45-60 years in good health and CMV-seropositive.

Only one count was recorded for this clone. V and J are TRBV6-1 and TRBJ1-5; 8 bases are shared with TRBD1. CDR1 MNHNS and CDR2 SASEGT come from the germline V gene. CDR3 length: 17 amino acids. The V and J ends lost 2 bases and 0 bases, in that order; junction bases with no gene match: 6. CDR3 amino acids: CASSERAGGYSNQPQHF. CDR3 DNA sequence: TGTGCCAGCAGTGAAAGGGCAGGGGGCTATAGCAATCAGCCCCAGCATTTT.

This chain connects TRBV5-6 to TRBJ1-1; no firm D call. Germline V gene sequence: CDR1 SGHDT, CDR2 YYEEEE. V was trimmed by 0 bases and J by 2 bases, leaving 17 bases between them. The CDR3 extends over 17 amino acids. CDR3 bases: TGTGCCAGCAGCTTGGCCTTCGACGCGGGTAGTAACACTGAAGCTTTCTTT. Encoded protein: CASSLAFDAGSNTEAFF.

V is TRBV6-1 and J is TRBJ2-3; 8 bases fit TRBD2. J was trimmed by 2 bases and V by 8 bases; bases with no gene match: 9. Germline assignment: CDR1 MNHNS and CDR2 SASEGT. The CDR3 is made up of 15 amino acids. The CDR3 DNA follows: TGTGCCAGCTCCCGGGCGGGGGGATACACAGATACGCAGTATTTT. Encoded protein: CASSRAGGYTDTQYF.

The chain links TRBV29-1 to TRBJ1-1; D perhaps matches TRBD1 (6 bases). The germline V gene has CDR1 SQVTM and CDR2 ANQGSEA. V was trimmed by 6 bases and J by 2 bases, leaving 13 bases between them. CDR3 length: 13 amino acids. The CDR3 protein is CSVSRGGNTEAFF. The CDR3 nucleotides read TGCAGCGTCTCTAGGGGGGGCAACACTGAAGCTTTCTTT. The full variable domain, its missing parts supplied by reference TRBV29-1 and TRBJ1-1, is SAVISQKPSRDICQRGTSLTIQCQVDSQVTMMFWYRQQPGQSLTLIATANQGSEATYESGFVIDKFPISRPNLTFSTLTVSNMSPEDSSIYLCSVSRGGNTEAFFGQGTRLTVV.

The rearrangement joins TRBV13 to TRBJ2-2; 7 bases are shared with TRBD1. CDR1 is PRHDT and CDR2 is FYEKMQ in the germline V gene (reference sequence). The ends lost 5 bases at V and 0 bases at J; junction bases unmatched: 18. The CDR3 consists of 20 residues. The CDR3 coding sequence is TGTGCCAGCAGCCACGGGACAGAGTGGCTAATCGATTCGAACACCGGGGAGCTGTTTTTT. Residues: CASSHGTEWLIDSNTGELFF.

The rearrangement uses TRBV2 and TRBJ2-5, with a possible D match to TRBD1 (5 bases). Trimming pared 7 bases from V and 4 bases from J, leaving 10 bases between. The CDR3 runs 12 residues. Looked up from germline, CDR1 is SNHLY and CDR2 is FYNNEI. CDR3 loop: CASTPGPETQYF. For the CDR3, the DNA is TGTGCCAGCACCCCAGGGCCAGAGACCCAGTACTTC.

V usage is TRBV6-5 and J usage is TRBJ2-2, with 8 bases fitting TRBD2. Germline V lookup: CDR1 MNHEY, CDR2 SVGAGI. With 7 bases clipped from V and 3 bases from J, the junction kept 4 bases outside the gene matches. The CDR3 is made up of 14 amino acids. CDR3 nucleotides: TGTGCCAGCACAATAGCGGGACACACCGGGGAGCTGTTTTTT. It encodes CASTIAGHTGELFF.

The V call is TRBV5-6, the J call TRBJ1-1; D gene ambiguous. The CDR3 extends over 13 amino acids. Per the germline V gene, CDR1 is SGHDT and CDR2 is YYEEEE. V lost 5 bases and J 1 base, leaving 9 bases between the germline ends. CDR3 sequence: CASRSSGNTEAFF. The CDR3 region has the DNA TGTGCCAGCAGATCATCGGGGAACACTGAAGCTTTCTTT. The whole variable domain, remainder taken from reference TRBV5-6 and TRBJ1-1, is DAGVTQSPTHLIKTRGQQVTLRCSPKSGHDTVSWYQQALGQGPQFIFQYYEEEERQRGNFPDRFSGHQFPNYSSELNVNALLLGDSALYLCASRSSGNTEAFFGQGTRLTVV.

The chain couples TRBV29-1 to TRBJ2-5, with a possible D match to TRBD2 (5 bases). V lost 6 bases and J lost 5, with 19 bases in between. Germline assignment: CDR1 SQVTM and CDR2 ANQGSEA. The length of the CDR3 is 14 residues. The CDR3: CSVLSEGLGETQYF. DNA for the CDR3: TGCAGCGTACTTTCTGAGGGATTAGGGGAGACCCAGTACTTC.

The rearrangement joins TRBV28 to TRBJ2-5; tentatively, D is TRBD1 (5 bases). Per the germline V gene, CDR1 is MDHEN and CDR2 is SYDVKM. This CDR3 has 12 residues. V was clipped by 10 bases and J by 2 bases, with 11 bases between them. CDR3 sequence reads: CAIQRGQETQYF. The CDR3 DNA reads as TGTGCCATCCAAAGGGGACAAGAGACCCAGTACTTC.

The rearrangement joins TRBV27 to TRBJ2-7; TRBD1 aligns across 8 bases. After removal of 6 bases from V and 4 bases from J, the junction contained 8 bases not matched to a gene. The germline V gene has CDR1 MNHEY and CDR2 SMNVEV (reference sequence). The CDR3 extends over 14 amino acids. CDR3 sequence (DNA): TGTGCCAGCAGCCCCCTGGACAGGGTATACGAGCAGTACTTC. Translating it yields CASSPLDRVYEQYF.

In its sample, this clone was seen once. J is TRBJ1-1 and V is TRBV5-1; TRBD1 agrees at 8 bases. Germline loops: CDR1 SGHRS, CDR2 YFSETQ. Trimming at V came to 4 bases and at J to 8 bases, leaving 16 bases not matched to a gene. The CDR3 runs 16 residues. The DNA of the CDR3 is TGCGCCAGCAGCCCCTCCGAGACAGGGGCTCAAGGGGAAGCTTTCTTT. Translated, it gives CASSPSETGAQGEAFF.

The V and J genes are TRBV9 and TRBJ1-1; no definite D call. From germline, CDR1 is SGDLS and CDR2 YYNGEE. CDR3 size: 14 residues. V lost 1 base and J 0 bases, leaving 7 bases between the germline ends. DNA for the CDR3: TGTGCCAGCAGCGTACAACCGGTGAACACTGAAGCTTTCTTT. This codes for CASSVQPVNTEAFF. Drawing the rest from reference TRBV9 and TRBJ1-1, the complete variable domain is DSGVTQTPKHLITATGQRVTLRCSPRSGDLSVYWYQQSLDQGLQFLIQYYNGEERAKGNILERFSAQQFPDLHSELNLSSLELGDSALYFCASSVQPVNTEAFFGQGTRLTVV.

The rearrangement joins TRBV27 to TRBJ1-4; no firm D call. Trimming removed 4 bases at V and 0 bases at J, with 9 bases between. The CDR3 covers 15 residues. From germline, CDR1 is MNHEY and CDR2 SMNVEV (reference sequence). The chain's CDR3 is CASSYSGATNEKLFF. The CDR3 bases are TGTGCCAGCAGTTACAGCGGGGCAACTAATGAAAAACTGTTTTTT.

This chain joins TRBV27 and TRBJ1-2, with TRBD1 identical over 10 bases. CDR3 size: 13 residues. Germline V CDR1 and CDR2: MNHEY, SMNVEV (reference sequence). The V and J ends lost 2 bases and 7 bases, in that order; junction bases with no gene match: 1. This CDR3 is CASSLRTGGGYTF. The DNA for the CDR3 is TGTGCCAGCAGTTTAAGGACAGGGGGTGGCTACACCTTC.

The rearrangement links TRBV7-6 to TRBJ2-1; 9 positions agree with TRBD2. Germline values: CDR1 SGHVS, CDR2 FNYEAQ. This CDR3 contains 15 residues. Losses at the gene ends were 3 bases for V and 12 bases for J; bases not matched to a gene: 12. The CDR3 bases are TGTGCCAGCAGCTTCGGGGTAGCGGGGGCCTTGGGGCAGTTCTTC. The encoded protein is CASSFGVAGALGQFF.

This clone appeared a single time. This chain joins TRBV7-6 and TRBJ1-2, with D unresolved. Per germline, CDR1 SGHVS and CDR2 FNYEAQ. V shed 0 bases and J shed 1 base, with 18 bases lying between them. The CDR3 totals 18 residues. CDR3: CASSLAPGILNLNYGYTF. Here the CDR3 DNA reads TGTGCCAGCAGCTTAGCGCCTGGCATCCTGAACCTTAACTATGGCTACACCTTC.

The DNA for the CDR3 is TGTGCCAGCAGCAGGGACTTAGGGGAGACCCAGTACTTC. This codes for CASSRDLGETQYF. V usage is TRBV2 and J usage is TRBJ2-5, with TRBD2 as a possible D gene (6 bases). The CDR3 spans 13 residues. Trimming cost V 6 bases and J 5 bases, with 13 bases left between them. Germline CDR1 is SNHLY and CDR2 is FYNNEI.

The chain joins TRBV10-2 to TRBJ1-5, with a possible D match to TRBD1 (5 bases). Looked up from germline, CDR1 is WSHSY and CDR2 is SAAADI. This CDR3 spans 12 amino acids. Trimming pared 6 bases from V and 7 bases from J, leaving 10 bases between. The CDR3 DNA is TGCGCCAGCAGGCAGGGCGACCAGCCCCAGCATTTT. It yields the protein CASRQGDQPQHF.

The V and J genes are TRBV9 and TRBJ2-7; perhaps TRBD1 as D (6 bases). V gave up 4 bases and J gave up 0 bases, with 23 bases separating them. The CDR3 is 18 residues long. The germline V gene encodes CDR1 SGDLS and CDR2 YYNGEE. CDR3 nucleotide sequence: TGTGCCAGCAGCCAGGGGTCACACGGGACCCCCTACTCCTACGAGCAGTACTTC. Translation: CASSQGSHGTPYSYEQYF.

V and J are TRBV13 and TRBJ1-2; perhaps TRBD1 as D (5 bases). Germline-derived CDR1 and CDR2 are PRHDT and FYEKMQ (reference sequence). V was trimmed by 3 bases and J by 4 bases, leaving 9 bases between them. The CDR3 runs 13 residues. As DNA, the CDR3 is TGTGCCAGCAGCTTCAGGGAGGGCTATGGCTACACCTTC. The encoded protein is CASSFREGYGYTF.

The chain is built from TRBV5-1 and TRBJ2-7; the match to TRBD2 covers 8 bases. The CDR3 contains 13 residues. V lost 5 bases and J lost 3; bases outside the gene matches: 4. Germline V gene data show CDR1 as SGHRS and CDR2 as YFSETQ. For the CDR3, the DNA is TGCGCCAGCAGTTCGGGGGGGGGCTACGAGCAGTACTTC. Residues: CASSSGGGYEQYF.

CDR3 bases: TGTGCCAGTAGTATGAATTCGGGCACTGAAGCTTTCTTT. Amino acid sequence: CASSMNSGTEAFF. The chain is built from TRBV19 and TRBJ1-1; D gene uncertain. The V gene's germline CDR1 is LNHDA and CDR2 SQIVND (reference sequence). The CDR3 runs to 13 residues. The V end lost 3 bases, the J end lost 4 bases, and 9 bases lay between the germline ends.